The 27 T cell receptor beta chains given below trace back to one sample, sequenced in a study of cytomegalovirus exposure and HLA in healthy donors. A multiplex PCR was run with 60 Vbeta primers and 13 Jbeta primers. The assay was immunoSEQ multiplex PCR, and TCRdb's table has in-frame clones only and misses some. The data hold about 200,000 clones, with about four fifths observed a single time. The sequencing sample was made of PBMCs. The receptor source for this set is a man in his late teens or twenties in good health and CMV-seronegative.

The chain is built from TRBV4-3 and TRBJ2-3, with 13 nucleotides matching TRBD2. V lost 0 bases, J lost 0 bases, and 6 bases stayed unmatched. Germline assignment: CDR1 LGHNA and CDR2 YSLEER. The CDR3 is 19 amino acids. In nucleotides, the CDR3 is TGCGCCAGCAGCCAAGAACGCGGACTAGCGGGAGTTAGCACAGATACGCAGTATTTT. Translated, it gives CASSQERGLAGVSTDTQYF.

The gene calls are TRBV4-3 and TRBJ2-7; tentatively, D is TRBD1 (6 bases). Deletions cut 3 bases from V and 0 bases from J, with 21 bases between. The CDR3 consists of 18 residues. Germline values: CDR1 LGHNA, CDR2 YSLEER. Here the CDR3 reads CASSQDSPGSLSSYEQYF. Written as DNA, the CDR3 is TGCGCCAGCAGCCAGGACAGCCCTGGGAGCCTTAGCTCCTACGAGCAGTACTTC.

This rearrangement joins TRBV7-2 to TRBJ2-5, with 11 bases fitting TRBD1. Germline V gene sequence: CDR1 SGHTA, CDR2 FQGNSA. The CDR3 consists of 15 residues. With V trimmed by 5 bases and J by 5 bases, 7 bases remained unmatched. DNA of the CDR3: TGTGCCAGCAGCCCCCCGGGACAGGGGGGGGAGACCCAGTACTTC. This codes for CASSPPGQGGETQYF.

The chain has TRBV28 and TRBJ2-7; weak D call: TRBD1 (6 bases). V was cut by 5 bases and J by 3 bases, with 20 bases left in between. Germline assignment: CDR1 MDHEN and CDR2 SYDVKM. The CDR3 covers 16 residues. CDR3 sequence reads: CASSPTRRDKNYEQYF. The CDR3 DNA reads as TGTGCCAGCAGTCCCACTCGCCGGGACAAAAACTACGAGCAGTACTTC. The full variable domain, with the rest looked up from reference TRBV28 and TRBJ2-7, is DVKVTQSSRYLVKRTGEKVFLECVQDMDHENMFWYRQDPGLGLRLIYFSYDVKMKEKGDIPEGYSVSREKKERFSLILESASTNQTSMYLCASSPTRRDKNYEQYFGPGTRLTVT.

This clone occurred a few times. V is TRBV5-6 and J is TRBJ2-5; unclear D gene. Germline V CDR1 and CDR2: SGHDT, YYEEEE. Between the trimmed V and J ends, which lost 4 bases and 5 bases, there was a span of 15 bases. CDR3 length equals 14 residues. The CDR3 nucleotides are TGTGCCAGCAGCGCAGACACCCCATGGGAGACCCAGTACTTC. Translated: CASSADTPWETQYF.

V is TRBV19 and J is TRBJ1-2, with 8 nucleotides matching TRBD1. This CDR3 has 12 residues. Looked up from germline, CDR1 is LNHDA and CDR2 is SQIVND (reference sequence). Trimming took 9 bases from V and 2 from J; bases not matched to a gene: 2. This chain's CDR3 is CASGDRNYGYTF. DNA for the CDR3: TGTGCCAGCGGGGACAGGAACTATGGCTACACCTTC. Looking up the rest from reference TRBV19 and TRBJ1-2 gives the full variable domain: DGGITQSPKYLFRKEGQNVTLSCEQNLNHDAMYWYRQDPGQGLRLIYYSQIVNDFQKGDIAEGYSVSREKKESFPLTVTSAQKNPTAFYLCASGDRNYGYTFGSGTRLTVV.

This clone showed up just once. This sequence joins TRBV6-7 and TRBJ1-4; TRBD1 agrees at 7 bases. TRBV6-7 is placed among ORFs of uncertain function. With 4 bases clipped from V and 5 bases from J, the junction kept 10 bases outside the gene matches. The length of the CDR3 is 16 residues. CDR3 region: CASSSTAGTANEKLFF. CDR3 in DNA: TGTGCCAGCAGTTCTACAGCCGGGACAGCAAATGAAAAACTGTTTTTT.

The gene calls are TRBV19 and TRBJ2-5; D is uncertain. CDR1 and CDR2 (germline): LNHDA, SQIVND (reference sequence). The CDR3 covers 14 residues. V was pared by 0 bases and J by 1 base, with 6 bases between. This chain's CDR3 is CASSIDPVQETQYF. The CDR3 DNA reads TGTGCCAGTAGTATAGATCCTGTCCAAGAGACCCAGTACTTC. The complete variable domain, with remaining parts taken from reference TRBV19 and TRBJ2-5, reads DGGITQSPKYLFRKEGQNVTLSCEQNLNHDAMYWYRQDPGQGLRLIYYSQIVNDFQKGDIAEGYSVSREKKESFPLTVTSAQKNPTAFYLCASSIDPVQETQYFGPGTRLLVL.

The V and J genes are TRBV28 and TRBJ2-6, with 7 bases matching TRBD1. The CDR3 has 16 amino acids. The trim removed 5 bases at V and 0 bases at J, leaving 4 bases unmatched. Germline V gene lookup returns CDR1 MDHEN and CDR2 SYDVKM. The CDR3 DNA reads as TGTGCCAGCAGTCGGGGACAGCCCTCTGGGGCCAACGTCCTGACTTTC. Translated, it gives CASSRGQPSGANVLTF.

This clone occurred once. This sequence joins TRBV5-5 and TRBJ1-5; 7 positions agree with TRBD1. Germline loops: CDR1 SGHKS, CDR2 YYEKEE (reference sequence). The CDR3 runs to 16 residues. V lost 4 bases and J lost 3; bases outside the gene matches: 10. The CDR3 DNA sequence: TGTGCCAGCAGCCGGTACAGGGGTGAGGCCAATCAGCCCCAGCATTTT. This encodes CASSRYRGEANQPQHF. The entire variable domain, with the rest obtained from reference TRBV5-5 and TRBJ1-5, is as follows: DAGVTQSPTHLIKTRGQQVTLRCSPISGHKSVSWYQQVLGQGPQFIFQYYEKEERGRGNFPDRFSARQFPNYSSELNVNALLLGDSALYLCASSRYRGEANQPQHFGDGTRLSIL.

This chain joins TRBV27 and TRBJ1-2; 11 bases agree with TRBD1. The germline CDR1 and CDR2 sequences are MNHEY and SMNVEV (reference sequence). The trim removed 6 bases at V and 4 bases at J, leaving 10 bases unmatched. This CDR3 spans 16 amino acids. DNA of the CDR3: TGTGCCAGCAGGGCTGGGACAGGGGGAAGTGGCTATGGCTACACCTTC. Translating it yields CASRAGTGGSGYGYTF.

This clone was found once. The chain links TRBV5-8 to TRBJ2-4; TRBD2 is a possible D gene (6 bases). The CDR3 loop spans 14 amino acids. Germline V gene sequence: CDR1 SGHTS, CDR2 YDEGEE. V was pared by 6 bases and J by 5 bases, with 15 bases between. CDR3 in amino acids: CASTPGRIQNIQYF. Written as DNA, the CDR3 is TGTGCCAGCACACCAGGGAGGATTCAAAACATTCAGTACTTC.

The DNA for the CDR3 is TGTGCCAGCAGAGGACAGGGGACCTACGAGCAGTACTTC. Translated, it gives CASRGQGTYEQYF. The V call is TRBV14, the J call TRBJ2-7, with 9 nucleotides matching TRBD1. V dropped 6 bases and J dropped 2; count of bases not matched to a gene: 2. The CDR3 contains 13 residues. Germline assignment: CDR1 SGHDN and CDR2 FVKESK. Combining the CDR3 with reference TRBV14 and TRBJ2-7 gives the whole variable domain EAGVTQFPSHSVIEKGQTVTLRCDPISGHDNLYWYRRVMGKEIKFLLHFVKESKQDESGMPNNRFLAERTGGTYSTLKVQPAELEDSGVYFCASRGQGTYEQYFGPGTRLTVT.

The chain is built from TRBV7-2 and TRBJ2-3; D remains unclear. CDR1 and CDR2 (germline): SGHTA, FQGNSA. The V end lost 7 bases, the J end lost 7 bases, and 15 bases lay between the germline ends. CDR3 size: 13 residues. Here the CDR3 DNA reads TGTGCCAGCATCCCCTCCCGTTTAAATACGCAGTATTTT. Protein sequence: CASIPSRLNTQYF.

The DNA for the CDR3 is TGCAGCGTACAGGACAGCCCTGCCGCCGGGGAGCTGTTTTTT. This codes for CSVQDSPAAGELFF. This chain connects TRBV29-1 to TRBJ2-2; the D gene is possibly TRBD1 (6 bases). The CDR3 totals 14 residues. Trimming took 6 bases from V and 6 from J, leaving 17 bases between them. Germline CDR1 is SQVTM and CDR2 is ANQGSEA.

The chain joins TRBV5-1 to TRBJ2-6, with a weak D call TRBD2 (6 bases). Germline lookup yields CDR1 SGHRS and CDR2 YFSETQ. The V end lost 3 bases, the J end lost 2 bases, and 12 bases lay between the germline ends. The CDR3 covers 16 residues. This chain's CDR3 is CASSSDPGAGANVLTF. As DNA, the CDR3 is TGCGCCAGCAGCTCTGATCCGGGAGCTGGGGCCAACGTCCTGACTTTC.

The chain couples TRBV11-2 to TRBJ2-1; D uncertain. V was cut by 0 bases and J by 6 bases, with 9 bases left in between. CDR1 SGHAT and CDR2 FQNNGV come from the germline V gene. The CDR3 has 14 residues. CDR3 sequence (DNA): TGTGCCAGCAGCTTAGATTTTAAATCCAATGAGCAGTTCTTC. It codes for CASSLDFKSNEQFF.

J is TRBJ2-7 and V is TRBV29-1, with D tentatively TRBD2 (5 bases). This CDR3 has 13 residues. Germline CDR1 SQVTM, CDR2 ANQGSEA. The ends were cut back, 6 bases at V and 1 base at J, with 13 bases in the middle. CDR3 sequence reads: CSVQAEQSYEQYF. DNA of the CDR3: TGCAGCGTGCAAGCGGAGCAGTCCTACGAGCAGTACTTC.

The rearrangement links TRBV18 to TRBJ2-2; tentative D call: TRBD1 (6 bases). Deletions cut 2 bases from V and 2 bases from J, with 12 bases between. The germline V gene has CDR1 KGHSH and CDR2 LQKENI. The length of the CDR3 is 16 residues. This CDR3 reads CASSPSRGGNTGELFF. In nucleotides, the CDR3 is TGTGCCAGCTCACCATCACGAGGGGGTAACACCGGGGAGCTGTTTTTT.

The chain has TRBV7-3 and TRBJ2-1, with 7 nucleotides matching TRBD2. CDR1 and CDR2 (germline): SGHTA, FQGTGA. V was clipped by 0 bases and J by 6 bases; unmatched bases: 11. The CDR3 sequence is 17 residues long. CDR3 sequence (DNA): TGTGCCAGCAGCTTAACGGGGGAGGGACTCTCCGGCAATGAGCAGTTCTTC. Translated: CASSLTGEGLSGNEQFF.

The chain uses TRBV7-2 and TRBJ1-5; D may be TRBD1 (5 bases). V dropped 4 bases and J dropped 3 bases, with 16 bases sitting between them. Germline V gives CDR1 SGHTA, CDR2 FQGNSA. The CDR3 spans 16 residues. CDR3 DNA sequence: TGTGCCAGCAGCTCCCATGGCGGGGGGAACAATCAGCCCCAGCATTTT. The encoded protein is CASSSHGGGNNQPQHF.

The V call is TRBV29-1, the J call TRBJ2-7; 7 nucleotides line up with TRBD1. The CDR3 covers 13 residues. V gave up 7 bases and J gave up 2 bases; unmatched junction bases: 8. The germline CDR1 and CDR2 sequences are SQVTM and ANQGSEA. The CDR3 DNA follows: TGCAGCGCCCAAACAGGGGCGGCCTACGAGCAGTACTTC. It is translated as CSAQTGAAYEQYF.

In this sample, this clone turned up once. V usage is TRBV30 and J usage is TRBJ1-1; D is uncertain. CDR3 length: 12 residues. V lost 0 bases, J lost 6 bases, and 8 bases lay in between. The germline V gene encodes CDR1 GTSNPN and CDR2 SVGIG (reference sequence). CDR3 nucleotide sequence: TGTGCCTGGAGTGTTGAGGAGGCTGAAGCTTTCTTT. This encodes CAWSVEEAEAFF.

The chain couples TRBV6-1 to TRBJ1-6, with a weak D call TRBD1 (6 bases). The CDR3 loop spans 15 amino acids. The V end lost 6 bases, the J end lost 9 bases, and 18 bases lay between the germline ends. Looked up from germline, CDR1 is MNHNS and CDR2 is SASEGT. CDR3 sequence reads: CASSRADSDRSPLHF. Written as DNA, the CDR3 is TGTGCCAGCAGCAGAGCGGACAGTGACCGTTCACCCCTCCACTTT.

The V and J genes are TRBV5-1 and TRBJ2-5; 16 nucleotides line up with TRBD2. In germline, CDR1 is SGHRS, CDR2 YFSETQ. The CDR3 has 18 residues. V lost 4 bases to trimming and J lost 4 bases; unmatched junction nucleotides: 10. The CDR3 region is CASSTGLAGGPVGETQYF. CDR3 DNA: TGCGCCAGCAGCACGGGACTAGCGGGAGGGCCTGTCGGAGAGACCCAGTACTTC.

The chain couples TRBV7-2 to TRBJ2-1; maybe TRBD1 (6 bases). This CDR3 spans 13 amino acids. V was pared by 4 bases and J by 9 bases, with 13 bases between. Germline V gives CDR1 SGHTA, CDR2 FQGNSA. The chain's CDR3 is CASSSWGHSEQFF. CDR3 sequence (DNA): TGTGCCAGCAGCTCTTGGGGACATAGTGAGCAGTTCTTC.

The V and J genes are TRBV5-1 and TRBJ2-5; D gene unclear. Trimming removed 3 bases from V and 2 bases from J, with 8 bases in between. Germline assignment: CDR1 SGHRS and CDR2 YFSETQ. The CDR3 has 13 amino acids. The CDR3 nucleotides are TGCGCCAGCAGCTACAGAAAGCAAGAGACCCAGTACTTC. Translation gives CASSYRKQETQYF.